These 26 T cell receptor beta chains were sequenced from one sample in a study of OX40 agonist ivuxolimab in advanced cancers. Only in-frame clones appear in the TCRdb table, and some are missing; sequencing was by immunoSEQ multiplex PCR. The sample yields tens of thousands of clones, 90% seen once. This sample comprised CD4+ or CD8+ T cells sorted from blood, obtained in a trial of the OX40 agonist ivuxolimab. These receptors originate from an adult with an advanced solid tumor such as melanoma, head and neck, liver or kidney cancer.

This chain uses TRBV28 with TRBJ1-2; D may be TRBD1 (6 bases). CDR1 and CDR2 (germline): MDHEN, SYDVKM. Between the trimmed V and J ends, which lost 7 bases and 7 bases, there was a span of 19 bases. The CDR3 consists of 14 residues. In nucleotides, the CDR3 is TGTGCCAGCACCGGGGGGCGTGGATCGGGTGGCTACACCTTC. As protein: CASTGGRGSGGYTF.

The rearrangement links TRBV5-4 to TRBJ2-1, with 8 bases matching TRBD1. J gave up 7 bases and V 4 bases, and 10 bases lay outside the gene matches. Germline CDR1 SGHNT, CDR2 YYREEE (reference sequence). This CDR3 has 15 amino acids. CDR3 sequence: CASSLGQVSWNEQFF. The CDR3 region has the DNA TGTGCCAGCAGCCTGGGACAGGTCTCTTGGAATGAGCAGTTCTTC.

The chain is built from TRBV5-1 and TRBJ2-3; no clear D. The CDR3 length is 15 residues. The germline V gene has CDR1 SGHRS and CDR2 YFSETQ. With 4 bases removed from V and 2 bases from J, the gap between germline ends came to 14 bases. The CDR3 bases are TGCGCCAGCAGCCCCGGAGTCGGCTACACAGATACGCAGTATTTT. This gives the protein CASSPGVGYTDTQYF.

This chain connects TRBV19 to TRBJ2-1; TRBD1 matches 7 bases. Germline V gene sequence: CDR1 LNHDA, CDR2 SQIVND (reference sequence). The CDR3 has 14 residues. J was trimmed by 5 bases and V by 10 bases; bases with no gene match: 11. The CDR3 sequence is CATATGVMNNEQFF. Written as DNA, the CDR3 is TGTGCCACCGCTACAGGGGTTATGAACAATGAGCAGTTCTTC.

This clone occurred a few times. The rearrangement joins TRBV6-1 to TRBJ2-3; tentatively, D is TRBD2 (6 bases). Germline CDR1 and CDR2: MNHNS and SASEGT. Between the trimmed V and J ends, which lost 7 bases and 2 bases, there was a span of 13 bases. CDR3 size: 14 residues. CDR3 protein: CASTWGLNTDTQYF. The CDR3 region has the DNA TGTGCCAGCACCTGGGGACTCAACACAGATACGCAGTATTTT.

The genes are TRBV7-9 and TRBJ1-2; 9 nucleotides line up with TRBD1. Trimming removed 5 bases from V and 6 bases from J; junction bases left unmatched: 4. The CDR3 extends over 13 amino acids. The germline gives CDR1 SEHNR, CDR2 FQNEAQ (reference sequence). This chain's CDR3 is CASSGTGLDGYTF. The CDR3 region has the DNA TGTGCCAGCAGCGGGACAGGGCTCGATGGCTACACCTTC.

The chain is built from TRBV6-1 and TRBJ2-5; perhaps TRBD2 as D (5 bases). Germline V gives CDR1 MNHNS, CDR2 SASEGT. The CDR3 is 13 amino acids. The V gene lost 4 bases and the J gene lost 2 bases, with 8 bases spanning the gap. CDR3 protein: CASSGREQETQYF. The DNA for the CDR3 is TGTGCCAGCAGTGGCCGGGAACAAGAGACCCAGTACTTC.

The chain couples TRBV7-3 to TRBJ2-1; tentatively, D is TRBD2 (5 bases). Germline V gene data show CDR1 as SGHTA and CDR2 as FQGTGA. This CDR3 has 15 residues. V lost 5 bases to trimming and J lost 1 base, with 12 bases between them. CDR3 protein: CASSLGGQSYNEQFF. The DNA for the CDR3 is TGTGCCAGCAGCCTGGGCGGGCAATCCTACAATGAGCAGTTCTTC. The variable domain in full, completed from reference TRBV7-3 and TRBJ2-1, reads GAGVSQTPSNKVTEKGKYVELRCDPISGHTALYWYRQSLGQGPEFLIYFQGTGAADDSGLPNDRFFAVRPEGSVSTLKIQRTERGDSAVYLCASSLGGQSYNEQFFGPGTRLTVL.

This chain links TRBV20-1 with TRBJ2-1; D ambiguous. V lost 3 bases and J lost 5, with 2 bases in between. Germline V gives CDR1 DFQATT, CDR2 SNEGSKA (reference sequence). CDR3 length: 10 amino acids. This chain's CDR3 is CSASDNEQFF. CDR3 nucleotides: TGCAGTGCTAGCGACAATGAGCAGTTCTTC.

The CDR3 reads CASSFQGRGETQYF. CDR3 nucleotides: TGCGCCAGCAGCTTTCAGGGGAGGGGGGAGACCCAGTACTTC. The genes are TRBV5-1 and TRBJ2-5; TRBD2 is a possible D gene (7 bases). V gave up 2 bases and J gave up 5 bases, with 13 bases separating them. Germline CDR1 SGHRS, CDR2 YFSETQ. The CDR3 loop spans 14 amino acids.

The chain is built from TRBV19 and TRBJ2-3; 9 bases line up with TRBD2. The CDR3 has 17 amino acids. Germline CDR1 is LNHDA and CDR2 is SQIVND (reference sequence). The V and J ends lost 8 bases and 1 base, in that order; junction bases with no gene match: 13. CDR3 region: CASGLTSGNPGTDTQYF. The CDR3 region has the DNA TGTGCCAGTGGATTGACTAGCGGAAATCCGGGCACAGATACGCAGTATTTT.

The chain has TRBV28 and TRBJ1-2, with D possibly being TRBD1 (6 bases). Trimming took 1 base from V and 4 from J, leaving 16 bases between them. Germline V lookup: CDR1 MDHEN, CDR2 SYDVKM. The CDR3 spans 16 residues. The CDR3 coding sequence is TGTGCCAGCAGTTTATCCCTCATCAGGGGTGGCTATGGCTACACCTTC. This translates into CASSLSLIRGGYGYTF.

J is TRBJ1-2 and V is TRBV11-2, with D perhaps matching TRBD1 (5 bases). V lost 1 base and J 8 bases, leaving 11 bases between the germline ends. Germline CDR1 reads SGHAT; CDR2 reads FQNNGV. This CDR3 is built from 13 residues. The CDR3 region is CASSLAGTRGYTF. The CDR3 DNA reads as TGTGCCAGCAGCTTAGCGGGGACTAGGGGCTACACCTTC.

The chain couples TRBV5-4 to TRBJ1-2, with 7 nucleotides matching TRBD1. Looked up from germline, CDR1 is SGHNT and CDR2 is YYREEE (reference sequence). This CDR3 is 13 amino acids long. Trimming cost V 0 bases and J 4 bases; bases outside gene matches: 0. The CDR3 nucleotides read TGTGCCAGCAGCTTGGACAGGGGCTATGGCTACACCTTC. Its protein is CASSLDRGYGYTF.

CDR3 in amino acids: CASSLLGGPTNTGELFF. CDR3 DNA sequence: TGTGCCAGCAGCTTACTGGGCGGTCCCACCAACACCGGGGAGCTGTTTTTT. The chain combines TRBV7-8 with TRBJ2-2; the D is unclear. The V end lost 2 bases, the J end lost 2 bases, and 15 bases lay between the germline ends. Germline V gives CDR1 SGHVS, CDR2 FQNEAQ. The CDR3 has 17 amino acids.

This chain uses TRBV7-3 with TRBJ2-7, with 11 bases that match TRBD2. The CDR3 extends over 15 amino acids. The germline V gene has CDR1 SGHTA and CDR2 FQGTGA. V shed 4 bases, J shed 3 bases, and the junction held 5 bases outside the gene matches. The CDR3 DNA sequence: TGTGCCAGCAGCTCCGTAGCGGGGGGGAACTACGAGCAGTACTTC. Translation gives CASSSVAGGNYEQYF.

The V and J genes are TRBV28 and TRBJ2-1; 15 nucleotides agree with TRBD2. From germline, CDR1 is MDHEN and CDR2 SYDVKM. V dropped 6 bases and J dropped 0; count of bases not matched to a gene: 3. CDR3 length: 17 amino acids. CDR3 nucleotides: TGTGCCAGCAGGGGGACTAGCGGGAGGCGCTCCTACAATGAGCAGTTCTTC. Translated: CASRGTSGRRSYNEQFF. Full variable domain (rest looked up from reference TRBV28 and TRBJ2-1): DVKVTQSSRYLVKRTGEKVFLECVQDMDHENMFWYRQDPGLGLRLIYFSYDVKMKEKGDIPEGYSVSREKKERFSLILESASTNQTSMYLCASRGTSGRRSYNEQFFGPGTRLTVL.

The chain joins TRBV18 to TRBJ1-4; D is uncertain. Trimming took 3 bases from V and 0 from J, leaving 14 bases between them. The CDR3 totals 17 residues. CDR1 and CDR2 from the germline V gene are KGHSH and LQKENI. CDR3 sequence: CASSPANSRATNEKLFF. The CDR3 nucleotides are TGTGCCAGCTCACCCGCAAACTCGCGCGCAACTAATGAAAAACTGTTTTTT.

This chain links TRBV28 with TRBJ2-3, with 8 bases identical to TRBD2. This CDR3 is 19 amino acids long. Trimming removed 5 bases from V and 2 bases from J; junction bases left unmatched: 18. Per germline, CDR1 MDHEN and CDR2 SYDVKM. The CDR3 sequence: CASSPSTSGPFVFTDTQYF. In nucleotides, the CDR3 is TGTGCCAGCAGTCCCTCTACTAGCGGCCCTTTCGTTTTCACAGATACGCAGTATTTT.

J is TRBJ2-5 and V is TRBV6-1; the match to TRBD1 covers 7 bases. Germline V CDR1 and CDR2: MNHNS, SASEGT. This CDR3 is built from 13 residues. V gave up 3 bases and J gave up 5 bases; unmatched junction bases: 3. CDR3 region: CASSDRGTETQYF. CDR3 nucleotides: TGTGCCAGCAGTGACAGGGGGACGGAGACCCAGTACTTC.

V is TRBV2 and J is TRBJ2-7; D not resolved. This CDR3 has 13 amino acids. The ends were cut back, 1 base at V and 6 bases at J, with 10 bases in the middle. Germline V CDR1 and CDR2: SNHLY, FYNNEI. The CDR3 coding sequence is TGTGCCAGCAGTGAAGACCCTTGGACCGAGCAGTACTTC. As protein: CASSEDPWTEQYF.

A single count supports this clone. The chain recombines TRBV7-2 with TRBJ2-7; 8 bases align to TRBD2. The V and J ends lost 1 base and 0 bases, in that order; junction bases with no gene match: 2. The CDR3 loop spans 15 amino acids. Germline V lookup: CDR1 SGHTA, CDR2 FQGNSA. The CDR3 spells CASSLEREYSYEQYF. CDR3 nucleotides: TGTGCCAGCAGCTTAGAGCGGGAGTACTCCTACGAGCAGTACTTC.

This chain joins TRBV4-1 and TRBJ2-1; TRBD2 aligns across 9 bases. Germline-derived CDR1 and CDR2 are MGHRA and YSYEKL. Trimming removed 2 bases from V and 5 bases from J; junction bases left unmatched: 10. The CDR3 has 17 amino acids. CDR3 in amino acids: CASSQLVITSGHNEQFF. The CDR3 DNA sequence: TGCGCCAGCAGCCAACTCGTAATAACTAGCGGGCACAATGAGCAGTTCTTC.

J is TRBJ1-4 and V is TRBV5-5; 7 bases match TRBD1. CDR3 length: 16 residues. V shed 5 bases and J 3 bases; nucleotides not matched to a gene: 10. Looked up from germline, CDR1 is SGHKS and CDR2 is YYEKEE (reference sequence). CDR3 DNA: TGTGCCAGCAGTTTTGGGCCGGGACAGTCTAATGAAAAACTGTTTTTT. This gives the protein CASSFGPGQSNEKLFF.

CDR3 DNA sequence: TGTGCCAGCAGCTTTGGCAACACCGGGGAGCTGTTTTTT. Its translation: CASSFGNTGELFF. The V and J genes are TRBV11-2 and TRBJ2-2; no clear D gene. V shed 3 bases and J shed 2 bases, with 4 bases lying between them. The length of the CDR3 is 13 residues. Germline CDR1 and CDR2: SGHAT and FQNNGV.

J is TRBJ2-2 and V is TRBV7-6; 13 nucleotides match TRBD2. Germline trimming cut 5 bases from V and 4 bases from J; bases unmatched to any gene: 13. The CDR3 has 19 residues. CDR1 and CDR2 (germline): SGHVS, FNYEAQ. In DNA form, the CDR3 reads TGTGCCAGCAGCCCCATGGGACTAGCGGGATCCGTGGGCACCGGGGAGCTGTTTTTT. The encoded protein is CASSPMGLAGSVGTGELFF.